The clone carrying this TCR beta chain was observed a few times. Per the original methods: Reference gene primer amplification gave nucleated cell count estimates. TCRdb's copy holds only in-frame clones and misses some; the assay was immunoSEQ multiplex PCR. Clone size and V and J calls were adopted from that table, with D and trimming inferred from the DNA. The sample consists of around 100,000 clones, 69% of them appearing once. The entry originates in a study of blood T cell repertoires in COVID-19. Study at large: Samples of COVID-19 (acute and convalescent) were obtained from the United States, Italy and Spain. From T cells, B-cell-depleted T cells, or PBMCs came the material, which was cDNA or gDNA.

J gave up 2 bases and V 11 bases, and 7 bases lay outside the gene matches. There are 14 residues in the CDR3. Germline V gives CDR1 MNHNY, CDR2 SVGAGI (reference sequence). The specimen was peripheral blood. The sequence was obtained from a man older than 75 with acute or convalescent COVID-19. The V call is TRBV6-6, the J call TRBJ2-2; TRBD2 matches at 8 bases. CDR3 region: CAVNGGANTGELFF. As DNA, the CDR3 is TGTGCCGTCAACGGGGGGGCTAACACCGGGGAGCTGTTTTTT.